What follows are 18 T cell receptor beta chains derived from one specimen sequenced in a study of T cell responses to AZD1222 COVID-19 vaccine (dated by TCRdb to the early 2020s). Libraries were built with the immunoSEQ multiplex PCR assay. The table comes from immuneACCESS by way of TCRdb, which keeps in-frame sequences with V and J called. Part of the clones is missing from these tables; in studies checked, under half for an unresolved V gene and the rest for unknown reasons. Present in this sample are around 150,000 clones, over 75% of which were seen just once. About 3.3% of the sample lies in the top ten. Per the publication, the time point label means: about 28 days (+/-7) after the second vaccine dose. This specimen consisted of peripheral blood, obtained 28 days after the second AZD1222 dose. These receptors originate from an adult who received the AZD1222 COVID-19 vaccine.

This rearrangement joins TRBV6-5 to TRBJ2-7; TRBD1 or TRBD2 may be the D gene (5 bases each). This CDR3 has 14 amino acids. Trimming stripped 6 bases from V and 0 bases from J, with 12 bases between. Per the germline V gene, CDR1 is MNHEY and CDR2 is SVGAGI. The CDR3, as DNA: TGTGCCAGCAGAAGGGGACCCGGCTCCTACGAGCAGTACTTC. The encoded protein is CASRRGPGSYEQYF.

This rearrangement joins TRBV27 to TRBJ2-1; tentative D call: TRBD2 (7 bases). The V gene's germline CDR1 is MNHEY and CDR2 SMNVEV (reference sequence). The CDR3 runs to 17 residues. V gave up 1 base and J gave up 9 bases, with 22 bases separating them. In nucleotides, the CDR3 is TGTGCCAGCAGTTTATGGCTCAGGGGCCCCGGGGAGGGTGAGCAGTTCTTC. Its translation: CASSLWLRGPGEGEQFF.

The rearrangement joins TRBV2 to TRBJ1-4; no clear D gene. CDR3 length equals 14 residues. The germline V gene has CDR1 SNHLY and CDR2 FYNNEI. Trimming pared 7 bases from V and 5 bases from J, leaving 14 bases between. This chain's CDR3 is CASNSHRLNEKLFF. CDR3 sequence (DNA): TGTGCCAGCAACTCGCACAGACTAAATGAAAAACTGTTTTTT.

The rearrangement joins TRBV12-3 or TRBV12-4 to TRBJ2-7, with TRBD2 matching over 8 bases. The CDR3 is 13 amino acids. Trimming at V came to 5 bases and at J to 3 bases, leaving 3 bases not matched to a gene. For the CDR3, the DNA is TGTGCCAGCAGTCCCGGGACTAGCTACGAGCAGTACTTC. Translation: CASSPGTSYEQYF.

The chain uses TRBV14 and TRBJ1-1, with D perhaps TRBD1 (5 bases). The CDR3 totals 14 residues. Per the germline V gene, CDR1 is SGHDN and CDR2 is FVKESK. V dropped 2 bases and J dropped 10 bases, with 17 bases sitting between them. Here the CDR3 DNA reads TGTGCCAGCAGCCAATTCCAGGGAAGGTCGGCAGCTTTCTTT. This gives the protein CASSQFQGRSAAFF.

This rearrangement joins TRBV6-4 to TRBJ1-2; TRBD1 might be the D (5 bases). This CDR3 comprises 15 residues. Germline assignment: CDR1 MRHNA and CDR2 SNTAGT. V shed 4 bases and J shed 0 bases, with 12 bases lying between them. Here the CDR3 reads CASSAATGPNYGYTF. The CDR3 nucleotides read TGTGCCAGCAGTGCCGCCACAGGTCCTAACTATGGCTACACCTTC.

The rearrangement links TRBV3-1 (or the pseudogene TRBV3-2) to TRBJ1-2; weak D call: TRBD1 (5 bases). The CDR3 spans 18 residues. V lost 4 bases and J 3 bases, leaving 24 bases between the germline ends. Germline V gene data show CDR1 as LGHDT and CDR2 as YNNKEL (reference sequence). CDR3: CASSPSTPRLGVDYGYTF. CDR3 nucleotide sequence: TGTGCCAGCAGCCCCAGTACCCCCCGACTGGGGGTTGACTATGGCTACACCTTC.

The CDR3 reads CATSDLGGTSTDTQYF. The CDR3 region has the DNA TGTGCCACCAGTGATTTGGGAGGGACCAGCACAGATACGCAGTATTTT. The rearrangement joins TRBV24-1 to TRBJ2-3, with a weak D call TRBD2 (6 bases). The V and J ends lost 0 bases and 0 bases respectively, with 9 bases between them. The CDR3 length is 16 residues. CDR1 is KGHDR and CDR2 is SFDVKD in the germline V gene.

This sequence joins TRBV2 and TRBJ1-1; D perhaps matches TRBD1 (5 bases). The germline gives CDR1 SNHLY, CDR2 FYNNEI. V lost 6 bases and J 3 bases, leaving 20 bases between the germline ends. The CDR3 runs 16 residues. The DNA for the CDR3 is TGTGCCAGCAGGCTATCACAGGAGGCCGGGGACACTGAAGCTTTCTTT. It is translated as CASRLSQEAGDTEAFF. The full variable domain, in which reference TRBV2 and TRBJ1-1 provide the parts outside the CDR3, is EPEVTQTPSHQVTQMGQEVILRCVPISNHLYFYWYRQILGQKVEFLVSFYNNEISEKSEIFDDQFSVERPDGSNFTLKIRSTKLEDSAMYFCASRLSQEAGDTEAFFGQGTRLTVV.

The chain uses TRBV2 and TRBJ2-7; D not resolved. Between the trimmed V and J ends, which lost 3 bases and 7 bases, there was a span of 10 bases. The CDR3 runs 12 residues. In germline, CDR1 is SNHLY, CDR2 FYNNEI. The CDR3 region has the DNA TGTGCCAGCAGTGATCGACTCCTTGAGCAGTACTTC. Its protein is CASSDRLLEQYF.

The chain carries TRBV21-1 and TRBJ1-3. TRBV21-1 is a pseudogene locus. This CDR3 contains 17 residues. This CDR3 is CASSKVSVPSSGNTIYF. The DNA for the CDR3 is TGTGCCAGCAGCAAAGTTTCCGTTCCAAGCTCTGGAAACACCATATATTTT.

Concerning this clone itself: An end of the junction does not agree with germline; a read error may underlie this. Other DNA sequences within the sample encode an identical CDR3. The gene calls are TRBV12-3 or TRBV12-4 and TRBJ2-3; D is unresolved. The CDR3 runs to 12 residues. The CDR3 reads CASSLGTDTQYF. In DNA form, the CDR3 reads TGTGCCAGCAGCTTAGGCACAGATACGCAGTATTTT.

The rearrangement links TRBV2 to TRBJ2-1, with 7 nucleotides matching TRBD2. With 6 bases clipped from V and 0 bases from J, the junction kept 5 bases outside the gene matches. Germline V gene data show CDR1 as SNHLY and CDR2 as FYNNEI. This CDR3 is built from 15 residues. In DNA form, the CDR3 reads TGTGCCAGCAGCCGACTAGCAGGCTCCTACAATGAGCAGTTCTTC. This translates into CASSRLAGSYNEQFF.

The genes are TRBV25-1 and TRBJ2-7, with a tentative D call TRBD2 (6 bases). Germline values: CDR1 MGHDK, CDR2 SYGVNS. Deletions cut 5 bases from V and 9 bases from J, with 11 bases between. This CDR3 is 11 amino acids long. CDR3 amino acids: CASSSPGGQYF. In DNA, the CDR3 is TGTGCCAGCAGTTCGCCCGGGGGGCAGTACTTC.

The chain couples TRBV6-2 or TRBV6-3 to TRBJ2-1, with D possibly called TRBD1 or TRBD2 (5 bases each). The CDR3 totals 13 residues. V was trimmed by 5 bases and J by 9 bases, leaving 14 bases between them. Germline CDR1 is MNHEY and CDR2 is SVGEGT. Here the CDR3 DNA reads TGTGCCAGCAGTGCCGGGGCGTCGGGTGAGCAGTTCTTC. This encodes CASSAGASGEQFF.

This rearrangement joins TRBV4-1 to TRBJ2-1; TRBD2 matches at 14 bases. Trimming cost V 0 bases and J 1 base; bases outside gene matches: 5. This CDR3 spans 19 amino acids. From germline, CDR1 is MGHRA and CDR2 YSYEKL. This CDR3 is CASSQEGLAGVGSYNEQFF. In DNA form, the CDR3 reads TGCGCCAGCAGCCAAGAGGGACTAGCGGGAGTAGGGTCCTACAATGAGCAGTTCTTC.

V usage is TRBV2 and J usage is TRBJ2-7, with D possibly being TRBD1 or TRBD2 (5 bases each). CDR3 size: 15 residues. The V and J ends lost 4 bases and 5 bases respectively, with 18 bases between them. Germline loops: CDR1 SNHLY, CDR2 FYNNEI. CDR3 residues: CASSVWAGTGDEQYF. DNA for the CDR3: TGTGCCAGCAGTGTATGGGCCGGGACCGGGGACGAGCAGTACTTC.

The rearrangement links TRBV2 to TRBJ2-7; D is possibly TRBD1 (5 bases). V dropped 3 bases and J dropped 4 bases, with 7 bases sitting between them. The CDR3 is 12 residues long. Germline CDR1 is SNHLY and CDR2 is FYNNEI. The CDR3 nucleotides are TGTGCCAGCAGTGATCAGGGTTACGAGCAGTACTTC. This codes for CASSDQGYEQYF.